This T cell receptor (beta chain) was identified during a study of blood T cell repertoires in COVID-19. Study overall: The analysed material was cDNA or gDNA that came from T cells, B-cell-depleted T cells, or PBMCs.

Participants were placed into cohorts based on the clinical history they reported. Exposed study participants had met a COVID-19 case within 2 weeks before entry. There are many counts of this clone. In the source study's methods: Reference gene primer amplification gave nucleated cell count estimates. Only in-frame clones appear in the TCRdb table, and some are missing; sequencing was by immunoSEQ multiplex PCR. D and trimming were read from the DNA, whereas the V and J calls and clone size are those reported in that table. The profile shows fewer than 350,000 clones, about 88% of them singletons. V shed 5 bases, J shed 3 bases, and the junction held 10 bases outside the gene matches. This CDR3 has 16 residues. Germline CDR1 reads LGHNT; CDR2 reads FRNRAP.

The chain links TRBV12-5 to TRBJ1-5, with 7 bases lining up with TRBD1. The sequenced material came from PBMCs or T cells enriched from blood (not recorded which). This sequence was found in a woman aged 30 to 39 who had been exposed to COVID-19. CDR3 in DNA: TGTGCTAGTGGTGGAAGACAGGGCCCCTTCAATCAGCCCCAGCATTTT. Its protein is CASGGRQGPFNQPQHF.